Included here is one T cell receptor beta chain sequence, with context. Its recognized antigen is unknown. No quality values exist for individual bases; no much larger clone is one base distant. The data originate from a study of T cell responses to AZD1222 COVID-19 vaccine (dated by TCRdb to about 2021). Study-wide context: AZD1222 recipients with second doses at about 4 weeks or about 12 weeks were pooled, because spike-specific TCR depth and breadth did not differ between schedules. A total of 233 trial participants underwent TCR sequencing, of whom 200 to 220 had received two doses of AZD1222 and around 25 had received two doses of the MenACWY control vaccine. Trial participants were enrolled by age into subgroups of 18-55, 56-69 and 70-plus years, and 148, 28 and 57 TCR-sequenced participants, respectively, were included in these subgroups.

The CDR3 regions of human TCRbeta chains were analyzed by immunosequencing. Processing in the source paper ran as follows. Repertoire TCRs were checked for matches against a reference library of SARS-CoV-2-specific TCRs that had been generated using the MIRA antigen-specificity platform. Breadth was defined as the fraction of unique TCRs that were SARS-CoV-2-associated. Depth was defined as the fraction of total T cells that were SARS-CoV-2-associated. Each spike-specific TCR was assigned to its reactive spike region and to a CD4 or CD8 class using the MIRA data. Log10-transformed breadth and depth values were compared by one-way ANOVA with Sidak's multiple comparisons tests. This is the immuneACCESS table as TCRdb keeps it, with only in-frame sequences that have V and J called. A part of the clones is gone; compared with another copy, unresolved V genes explain less than half, and the rest is unexplained. V and J calls and clone size are given by that table; D and trimming were obtained from the DNA. The sample has approximately 120,000 clones on record, roughly nine tenths of them singletons. The top ten constitute 6% to 9% of the sample.

The sample's time point label, in plain terms: baseline before first vaccination. Samples from vaccinated people were obtained from the UK trials COV001 and COV002, which included a single-blind randomized controlled phase 2/3 trial of AZD1222 (ChAdOx1 nCoV-19) in healthy adults. Trial participant PBMC samples were collected at day 0 and day 28 after the second dose for TCRbeta chain sequencing. Results and caveats for the whole study, not just this receptor: Vaccine-associated CD4 TCRs spanned the whole spike protein, with dominant responses in regions 160-218 and 743-854. A significant rise in spike-specific TCR breadth and depth was observed after two AZD1222 doses relative to day 0 and relative to MenACWY recipients. Most participants were white British and females outnumbered males, and the authors suggested that clonal diversity may have been underestimated. Conclusions about previously exposed vaccinees were limited because only six AZD1222 recipients were SARS-CoV-2 seropositive at baseline. Reportedly, almost half of the unique spike-specific TCRs recognized epitopes lying outside the regions that are mutated in the B.1.351 and B.1.1.7 variants. Because no samples from the day 14 peak response were available, repertoires could be characterized only after the peak T cell response. In the small 56-69-year group, the increase in depth fell short of significance, most likely because of low power.

Including the terminal cysteine and phenylalanine, the CDR3 comprises 16 residues. The read is trimmed to its CDR3 DNA, 48 bases read in frame from base 1. The germline V gene gives CDR1 as SGHTA and CDR2 as FQGNSA. Relative to germline, V is missing 4 bases and J is missing 5 bases, with 10 bases of the junction outside any gene match. This TCR derives from an adult in good health. The specimen was peripheral blood, collected on day 0 of AZD1222 vaccination. In this chain, TRBV7-2 is recombined with TRBJ2-2; 7 junctional bases match TRBD2. The CDR3 protein sequence reads: CASSYSSGMATGELFF. The bases are TGTGCCAGCAGCTACTCCAGCGGGATGGCGACCGGGGAGCTGTTTTTT.